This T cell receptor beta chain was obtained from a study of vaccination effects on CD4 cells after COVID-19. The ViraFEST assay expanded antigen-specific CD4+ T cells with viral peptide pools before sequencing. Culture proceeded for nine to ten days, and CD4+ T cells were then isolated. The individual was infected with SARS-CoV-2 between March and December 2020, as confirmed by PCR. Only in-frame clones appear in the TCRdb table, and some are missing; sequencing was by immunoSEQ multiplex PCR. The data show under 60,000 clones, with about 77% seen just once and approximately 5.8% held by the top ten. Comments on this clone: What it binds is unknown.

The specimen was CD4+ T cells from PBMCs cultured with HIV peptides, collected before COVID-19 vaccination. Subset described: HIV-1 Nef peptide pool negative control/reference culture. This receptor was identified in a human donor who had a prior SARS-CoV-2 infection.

The CDR3 coding sequence is TGTGCCAGCAGCTTCGCTGACAGGCCCTACAATGAGCAGTTCTTC. Its protein product is CASSFADRPYNEQFF. The V and J genes are TRBV7-6 and TRBJ2-1; TRBD1 is a possible D gene (6 bases). The length of the CDR3 is 15 residues. Germline-derived CDR1 and CDR2 are SGHVS and FNYEAQ. The V end was cut by 3 bases, the J end by 2 bases, with 11 bases between.